The source of this TCR beta chain is a study of T-cell memory formation after mild COVID-19. Looking at the study overall: TCR clusters mostly belonged to single donors. General observations from the study: That cross-reactive memory joined was suggested by some responding clones appearing in pre-infection memory.

CDR1 LGHNA and CDR2 YSLEER come from the germline V gene. The CDR3 is made up of 15 amino acids. V was cut by 1 base and J by 3 bases, with 12 bases left in between. As concerns this clonotype: What it binds is unknown.

The 5'RACE method, run with constant-segment primers, produced TCR alpha and TCR beta cDNA libraries (carrying sample barcodes and UMIs). TCRdb reprocessed the 5' RACE reads via MiXCR and lists one record per CDR3 protein. The repertoire holds a few hundred thousand distinct CDR3 sequences, more than 20% seen once, with roughly an eighth in the top ten. This TCR derives from an adult woman who had mild COVID-19 (a few samples of this study predate the infection). Cell type and time point are not known. V usage is TRBV4-3 and J usage is TRBJ2-5; D call uncertain. The sequenced material came from PBMCs or a T cell subset sorted from them (not recorded which). The CDR3 region is CASSQAPLGKETQYF. The CDR3 region has the DNA TGCGCCAGCAGCCAAGCGCCCCTGGGTAAAGAGACCCAGTACTTC.